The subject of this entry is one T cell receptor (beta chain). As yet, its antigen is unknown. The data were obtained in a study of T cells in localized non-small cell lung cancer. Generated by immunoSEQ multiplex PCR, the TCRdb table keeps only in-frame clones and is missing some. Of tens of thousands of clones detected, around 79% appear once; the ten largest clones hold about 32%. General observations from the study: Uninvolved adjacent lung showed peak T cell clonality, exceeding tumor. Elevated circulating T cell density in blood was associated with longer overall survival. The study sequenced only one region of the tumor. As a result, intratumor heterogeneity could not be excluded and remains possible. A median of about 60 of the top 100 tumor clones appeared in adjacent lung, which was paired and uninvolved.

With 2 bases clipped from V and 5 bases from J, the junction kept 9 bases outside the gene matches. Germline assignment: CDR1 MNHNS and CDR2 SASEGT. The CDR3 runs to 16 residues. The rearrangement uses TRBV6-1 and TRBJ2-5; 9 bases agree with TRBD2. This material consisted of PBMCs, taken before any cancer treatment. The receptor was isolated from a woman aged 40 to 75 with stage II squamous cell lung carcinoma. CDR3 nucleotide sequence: TGTGCCAGCAGTGAATTGACTAGCGGAGGGACGGAGACCCAGTACTTC. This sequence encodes CASSELTSGGTETQYF.